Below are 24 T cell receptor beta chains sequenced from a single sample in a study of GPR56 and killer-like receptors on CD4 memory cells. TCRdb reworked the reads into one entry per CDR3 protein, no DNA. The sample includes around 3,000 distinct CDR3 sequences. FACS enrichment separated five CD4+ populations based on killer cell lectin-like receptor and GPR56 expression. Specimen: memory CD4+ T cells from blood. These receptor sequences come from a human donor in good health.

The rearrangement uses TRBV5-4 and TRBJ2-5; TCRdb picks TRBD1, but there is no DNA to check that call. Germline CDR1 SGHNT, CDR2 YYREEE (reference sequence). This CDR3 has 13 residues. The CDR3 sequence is CASSRPGGGTQYF.

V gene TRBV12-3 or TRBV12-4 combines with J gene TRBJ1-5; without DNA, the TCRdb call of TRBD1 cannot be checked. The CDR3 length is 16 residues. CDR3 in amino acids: CASSQTGGTSNQPQHF.

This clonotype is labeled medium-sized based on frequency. CDR3 region: CASSLQGSSGDTQYF. The chain couples TRBV7-2 to TRBJ2-3; TCRdb's D call, TRBD2, is unchecked because there is no DNA. This CDR3 spans 15 amino acids. Germline V lookup: CDR1 SGHTA, CDR2 FQGNSA.

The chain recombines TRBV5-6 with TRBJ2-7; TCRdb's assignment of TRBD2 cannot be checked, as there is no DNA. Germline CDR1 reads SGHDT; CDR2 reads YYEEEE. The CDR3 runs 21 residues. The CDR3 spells CASSLSLAGNGYTFGSGEQYF.

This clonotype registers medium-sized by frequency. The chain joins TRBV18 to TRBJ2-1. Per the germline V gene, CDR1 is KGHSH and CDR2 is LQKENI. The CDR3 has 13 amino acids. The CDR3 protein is CASSHDGDNEQFF.

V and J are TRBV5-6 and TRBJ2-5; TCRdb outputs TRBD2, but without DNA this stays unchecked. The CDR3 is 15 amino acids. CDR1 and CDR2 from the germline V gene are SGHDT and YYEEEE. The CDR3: CASSLAASGGETQYF. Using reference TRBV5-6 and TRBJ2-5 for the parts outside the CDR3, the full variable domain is DAGVTQSPTHLIKTRGQQVTLRCSPKSGHDTVSWYQQALGQGPQFIFQYYEEEERQRGNFPDRFSGHQFPNYSSELNVNALLLGDSALYLCASSLAASGGETQYFGPGTRLLVL.

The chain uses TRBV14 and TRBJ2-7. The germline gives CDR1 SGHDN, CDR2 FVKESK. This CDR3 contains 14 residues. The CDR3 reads CASSQVDGYYEQYF. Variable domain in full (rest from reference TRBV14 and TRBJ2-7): EAGVTQFPSHSVIEKGQTVTLRCDPISGHDNLYWYRRVMGKEIKFLLHFVKESKQDESGMPNNRFLAERTGGTYSTLKVQPAELEDSGVYFCASSQVDGYYEQYFGPGTRLTVT.

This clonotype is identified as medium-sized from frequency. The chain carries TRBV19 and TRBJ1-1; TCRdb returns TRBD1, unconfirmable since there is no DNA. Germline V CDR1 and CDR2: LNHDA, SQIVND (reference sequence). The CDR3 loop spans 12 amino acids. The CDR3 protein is CASSIARDEAFF.

The CDR3 is CSAPPVAGGPWEQFF. This chain connects TRBV20-1 to TRBJ2-1; TCRdb picks TRBD2, but there is no DNA to check that call. In germline, CDR1 is DFQATT, CDR2 SNEGSKA (reference sequence). The CDR3 length is 15 residues.

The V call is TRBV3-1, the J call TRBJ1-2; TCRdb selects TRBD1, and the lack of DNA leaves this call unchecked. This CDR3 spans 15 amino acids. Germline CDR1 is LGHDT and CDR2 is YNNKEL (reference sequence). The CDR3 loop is CASSQGQRRGYGYTF.

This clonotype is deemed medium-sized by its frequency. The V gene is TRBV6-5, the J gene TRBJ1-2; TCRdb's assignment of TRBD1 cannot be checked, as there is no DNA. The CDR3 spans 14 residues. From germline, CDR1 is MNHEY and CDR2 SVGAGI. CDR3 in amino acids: CASSTFRDSTGYTF.

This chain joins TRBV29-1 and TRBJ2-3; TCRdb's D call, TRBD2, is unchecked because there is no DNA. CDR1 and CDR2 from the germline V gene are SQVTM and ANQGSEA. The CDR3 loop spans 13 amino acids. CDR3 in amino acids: CSVEKRLADTQYF.

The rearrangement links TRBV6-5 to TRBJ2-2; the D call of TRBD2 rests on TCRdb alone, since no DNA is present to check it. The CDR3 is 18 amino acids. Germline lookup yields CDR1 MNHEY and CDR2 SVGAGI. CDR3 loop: CASRRDSYTGARAGELFF.

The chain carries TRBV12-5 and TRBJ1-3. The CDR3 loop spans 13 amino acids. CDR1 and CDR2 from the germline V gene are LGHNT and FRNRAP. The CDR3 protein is CASGPGLGNTIYF.

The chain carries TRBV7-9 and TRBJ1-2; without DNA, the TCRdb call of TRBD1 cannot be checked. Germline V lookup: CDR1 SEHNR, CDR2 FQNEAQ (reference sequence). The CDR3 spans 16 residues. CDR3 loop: CASSARTGIEAYRYTF.

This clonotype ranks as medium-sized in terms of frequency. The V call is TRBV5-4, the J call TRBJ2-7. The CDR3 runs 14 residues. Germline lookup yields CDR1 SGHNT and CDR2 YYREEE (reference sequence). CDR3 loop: CASSLGRGSYEQYF.

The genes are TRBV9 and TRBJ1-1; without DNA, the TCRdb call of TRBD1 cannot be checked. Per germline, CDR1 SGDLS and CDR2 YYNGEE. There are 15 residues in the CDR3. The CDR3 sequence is CASSFLTGAGTEAFF.

This chain's CDR3 is CASRRDRDLNTEAFF. The chain is built from TRBV12-3 or TRBV12-4 and TRBJ1-1; TCRdb designates TRBD1, a call that cannot be tested without DNA. The CDR3 extends over 15 amino acids.

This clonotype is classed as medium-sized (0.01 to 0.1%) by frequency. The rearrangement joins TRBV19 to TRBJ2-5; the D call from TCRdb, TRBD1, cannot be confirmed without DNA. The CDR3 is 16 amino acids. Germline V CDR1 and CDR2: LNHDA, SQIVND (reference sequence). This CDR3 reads CASSGGTGRGQETQYF.

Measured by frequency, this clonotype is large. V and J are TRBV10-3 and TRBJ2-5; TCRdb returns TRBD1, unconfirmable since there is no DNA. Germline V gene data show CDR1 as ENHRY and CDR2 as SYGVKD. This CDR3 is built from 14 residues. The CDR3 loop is CAIRSRDNQETQYF.

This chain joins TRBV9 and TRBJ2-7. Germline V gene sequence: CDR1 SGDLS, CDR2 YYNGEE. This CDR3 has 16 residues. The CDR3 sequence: CASSVGASGSHYEQYF.

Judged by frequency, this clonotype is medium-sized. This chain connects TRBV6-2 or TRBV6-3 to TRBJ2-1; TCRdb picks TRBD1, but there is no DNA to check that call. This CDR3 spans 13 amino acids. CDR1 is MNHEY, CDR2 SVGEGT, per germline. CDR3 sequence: CASNAQGLGEQFF.

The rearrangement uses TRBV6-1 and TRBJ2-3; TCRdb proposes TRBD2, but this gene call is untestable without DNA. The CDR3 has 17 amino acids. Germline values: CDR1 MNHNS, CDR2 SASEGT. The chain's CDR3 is CASSESSGGGLRDTQYF.

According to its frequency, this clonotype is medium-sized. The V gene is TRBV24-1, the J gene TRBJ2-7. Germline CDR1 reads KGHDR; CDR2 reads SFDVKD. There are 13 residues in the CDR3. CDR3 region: CATSDPVRDEQYF.